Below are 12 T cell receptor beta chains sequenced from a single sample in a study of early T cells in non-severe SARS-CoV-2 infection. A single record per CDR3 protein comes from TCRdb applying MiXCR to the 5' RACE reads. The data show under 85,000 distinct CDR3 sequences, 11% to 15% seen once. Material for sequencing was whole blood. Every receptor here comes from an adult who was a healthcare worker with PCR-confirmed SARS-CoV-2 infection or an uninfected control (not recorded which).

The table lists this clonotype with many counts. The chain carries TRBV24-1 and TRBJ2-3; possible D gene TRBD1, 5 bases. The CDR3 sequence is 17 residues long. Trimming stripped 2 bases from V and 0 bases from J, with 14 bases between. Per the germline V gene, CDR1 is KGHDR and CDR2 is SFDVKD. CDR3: CATSDSSDSYSTDTQYF. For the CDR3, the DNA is TGTGCCACCAGTGATTCTTCTGACAGCTACAGCACAGATACGCAGTATTTT.

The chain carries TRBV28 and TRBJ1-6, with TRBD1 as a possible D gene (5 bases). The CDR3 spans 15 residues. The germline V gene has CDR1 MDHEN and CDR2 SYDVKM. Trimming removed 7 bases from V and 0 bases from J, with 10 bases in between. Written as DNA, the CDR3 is TGTGCCAGCACCTCAGGGAGCTCCTATAATTCACCCCTCCACTTT. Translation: CASTSGSSYNSPLHF.

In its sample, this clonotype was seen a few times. The CDR3 nucleotides are TGTGCCACCAGTGATTTAGTAATAGCTGGGGCCAACGTCCTGACTTTC. Encoded protein: CATSDLVIAGANVLTF. J is TRBJ2-6 and V is TRBV24-1; D remains ambiguous. The CDR3 loop spans 16 amino acids. Per germline, CDR1 KGHDR and CDR2 SFDVKD. Trimming took off 1 base at V and 2 bases at J, with 8 bases between the two ends.

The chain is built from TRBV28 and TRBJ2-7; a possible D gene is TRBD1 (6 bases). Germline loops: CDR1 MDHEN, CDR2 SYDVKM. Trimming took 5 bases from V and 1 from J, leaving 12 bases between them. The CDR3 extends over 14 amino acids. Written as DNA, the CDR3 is TGTGCCAGCAGTCAACAGGGTCCTTCCTACGAGCAGTACTTC. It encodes CASSQQGPSYEQYF.

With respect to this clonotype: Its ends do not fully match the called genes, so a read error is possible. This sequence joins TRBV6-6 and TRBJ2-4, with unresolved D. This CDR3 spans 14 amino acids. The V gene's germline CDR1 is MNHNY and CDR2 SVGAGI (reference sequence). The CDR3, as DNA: TGCGCCAGCAGGAACAGTCTAGCCAAAAACATTCAGTACTTC. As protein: CASRNSLAKNIQYF.

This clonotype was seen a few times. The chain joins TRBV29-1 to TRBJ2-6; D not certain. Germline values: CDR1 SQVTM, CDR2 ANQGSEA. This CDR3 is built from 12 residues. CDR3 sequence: CSSLSGANVLTF. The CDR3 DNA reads TGCAGTAGCCTCTCTGGGGCCAACGTCCTGACTTTC.

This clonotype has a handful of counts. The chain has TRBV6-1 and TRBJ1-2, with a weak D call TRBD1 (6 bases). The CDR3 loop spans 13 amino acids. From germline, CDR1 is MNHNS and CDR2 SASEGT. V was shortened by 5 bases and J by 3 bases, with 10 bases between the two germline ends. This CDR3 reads CASSTGSYYGYTF. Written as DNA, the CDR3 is TGTGCCAGCAGTACAGGGTCTTACTATGGCTACACCTTC.

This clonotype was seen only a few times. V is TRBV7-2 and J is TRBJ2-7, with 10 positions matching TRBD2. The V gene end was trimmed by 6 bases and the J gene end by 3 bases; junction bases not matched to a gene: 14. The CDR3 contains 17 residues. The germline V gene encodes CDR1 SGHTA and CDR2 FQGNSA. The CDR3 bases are TGTGCCAGCAGGTTAACATTCGGGTCTAGCGGGGGCTACGAGCAGTACTTC. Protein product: CASRLTFGSSGGYEQYF.

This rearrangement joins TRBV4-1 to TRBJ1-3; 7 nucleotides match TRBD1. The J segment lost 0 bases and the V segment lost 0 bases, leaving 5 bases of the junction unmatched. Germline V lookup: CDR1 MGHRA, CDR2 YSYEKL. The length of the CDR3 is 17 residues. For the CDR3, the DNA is TGCGCCAGCAGCCAAGATTCGGGACAGTACTCTGGAAACACCATATATTTT. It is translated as CASSQDSGQYSGNTIYF.

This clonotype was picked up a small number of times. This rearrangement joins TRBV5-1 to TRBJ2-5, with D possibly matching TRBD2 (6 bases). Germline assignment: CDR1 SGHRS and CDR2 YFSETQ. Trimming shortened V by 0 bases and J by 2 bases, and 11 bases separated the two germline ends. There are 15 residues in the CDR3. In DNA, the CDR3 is TGCGCCAGCAGCTTGGGACTAGGAACGCAAGAGACCCAGTACTTC. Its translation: CASSLGLGTQETQYF.

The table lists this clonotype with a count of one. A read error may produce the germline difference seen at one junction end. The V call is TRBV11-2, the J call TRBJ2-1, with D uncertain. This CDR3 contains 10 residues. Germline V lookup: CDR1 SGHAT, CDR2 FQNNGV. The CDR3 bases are TGTGCCAGCAGCTTTAATGGGCAGTTCTTC. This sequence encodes CASSFNGQFF.

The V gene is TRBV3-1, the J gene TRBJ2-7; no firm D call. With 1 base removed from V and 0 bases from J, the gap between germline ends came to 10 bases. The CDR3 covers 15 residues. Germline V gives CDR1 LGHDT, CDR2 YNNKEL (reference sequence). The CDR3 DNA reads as TGTGCCAGCAGCCAAGGTTTAGTGTTCTCCTACGAGCAGTACTTC. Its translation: CASSQGLVFSYEQYF.